The 18 T cell receptor beta chains given below trace back to one sample, sequenced in a study of blood T cell repertoires in COVID-19. Profiling relied on immunoSEQ multiplex PCR, and the TCRdb table lists in-frame clones only, not all of them. Among 150,000 to 200,000 clones, around 82% were seen once, and the ten largest hold under 6.5%. The sample was PBMCs or T cells enriched from blood (not recorded which). The receptors originated from a woman aged 55 to 70 with acute COVID-19.

This clone was recorded once. This chain links TRBV4-3 with TRBJ1-2; D unclear. V lost 0 bases and J 5 bases, leaving 10 bases between the germline ends. Germline values: CDR1 LGHNA, CDR2 YSLEER. The CDR3 length is 14 residues. CDR3 in DNA: TGCGCCAGCAGCCAAGAAACACGGGGATATGGCTACACCTTC. Residues: CASSQETRGYGYTF.

The V call is TRBV10-3, the J call TRBJ1-2; 7 positions match TRBD1. The junction had 8 bases not matched to a gene; V was cut back by 6 bases and J by 4 bases. The V gene's germline CDR1 is ENHRY and CDR2 SYGVKD. This CDR3 is 14 amino acids long. CDR3 amino acids: CAIRPQGQSYGYTF. The CDR3 nucleotides read TGTGCCATCAGGCCCCAGGGACAGAGCTATGGCTACACCTTC.

The chain links TRBV7-2 to TRBJ2-1; 10 bases map to TRBD2. Germline V gene lookup returns CDR1 SGHTA and CDR2 FQGNSA. V lost 0 bases and J lost 0; bases outside the gene matches: 11. The CDR3 covers 20 residues. CDR3 amino acids: CASSLAPAGGFRSSYNEQFF. As DNA, the CDR3 is TGTGCCAGCAGCTTAGCCCCAGCGGGAGGGTTTCGGAGCTCCTACAATGAGCAGTTCTTC.

The chain employs TRBV11-2 and TRBJ2-7; 10 nucleotides line up with TRBD1. The J segment lost 3 bases and the V segment lost 4 bases, leaving 12 bases of the junction unmatched. The CDR3 runs to 17 residues. The germline V gene encodes CDR1 SGHAT and CDR2 FQNNGV. CDR3 loop: CASSSDPWDRGDYEQYF. The CDR3 region has the DNA TGTGCCAGCAGCTCAGACCCTTGGGACAGGGGTGACTACGAGCAGTACTTC.

The chain has TRBV27 and TRBJ1-1; D is unresolved. Germline assignment: CDR1 MNHEY and CDR2 SMNVEV (reference sequence). Trimming stripped 7 bases from V and 5 bases from J, with 17 bases between. CDR3 length: 14 amino acids. The CDR3 DNA follows: TGTGCCAGCAAACCTGGAGCCCGGGAAACTGAAGCTTTCTTT. Encoded protein: CASKPGARETEAFF.

CDR3 bases: TGTGCCAGCAGCAGCGTGACAGGGGGAAAGAGTGGAAACACCATATATTTT. Its translation: CASSSVTGGKSGNTIYF. The rearrangement joins TRBV11-2 to TRBJ1-3, with 9 bases that match TRBD1. The J segment lost 3 bases and the V segment lost 5 bases, leaving 11 bases of the junction unmatched. Germline assignment: CDR1 SGHAT and CDR2 FQNNGV. The CDR3 runs 17 residues.

This clone was recorded only once. V usage is TRBV6-2 or TRBV6-3 and J usage is TRBJ2-7, with TRBD2 as a possible D gene (6 bases). This CDR3 has 14 residues. Germline V gene sequence: CDR1 MNHEY, CDR2 SVGEGT. V lost 4 bases to trimming and J lost 6 bases, with 16 bases between them. CDR3 loop: CASSSKEGLREQYF. CDR3 coding DNA: TGTGCCAGCAGTTCAAAGGAGGGCCTCCGCGAGCAGTACTTC.

The V gene is TRBV27, the J gene TRBJ2-7, with a possible D match to TRBD1 (5 bases). Trimming stripped 5 bases from V and 0 bases from J, with 14 bases between. The V gene's germline CDR1 is MNHEY and CDR2 SMNVEV (reference sequence). The length of the CDR3 is 15 residues. The CDR3 sequence: CASSLSQGGSYEQYF. The DNA of the CDR3 is TGTGCCAGCAGTCTCTCCCAGGGTGGCTCCTACGAGCAGTACTTC.

The V and J genes are TRBV5-6 and TRBJ2-7; TRBD2 aligns across 11 bases. CDR1 is SGHDT and CDR2 is YYEEEE in the germline V gene. The CDR3 covers 14 residues. V lost 2 bases to trimming and J lost 6 bases; unmatched junction nucleotides: 4. The DNA for the CDR3 is TGTGCCAGCAGCTTCCCTAGCGGGAGGCTCGAGCAGTACTTC. Encoded protein: CASSFPSGRLEQYF.

V is TRBV10-2 and J is TRBJ1-6, with a weak D call TRBD1 (5 bases). Trimming cost V 5 bases and J 8 bases, with 22 bases left between them. This CDR3 region has 17 residues. The germline V gene has CDR1 WSHSY and CDR2 SAAADI. CDR3 nucleotide sequence: TGCGCCAGCAGTATCTTGGGTCAGGGCGGTGGGGATTCACCCCTCCACTTT. Translated, it gives CASSILGQGGGDSPLHF.

Here the CDR3 DNA reads TGTGCCAGCAGCCAAAGCGGACCTTCCTACGAGCAGTACTTC. It codes for CASSQSGPSYEQYF. V and J are TRBV3-1 (or the pseudogene TRBV3-2) and TRBJ2-7; the D gene is possibly TRBD2 (5 bases). The CDR3 loop spans 14 amino acids. Germline lookup yields CDR1 LGHDT and CDR2 YNNKEL (reference sequence). V lost 2 bases and J 1 base, leaving 9 bases between the germline ends.

This chain connects TRBV10-3 to TRBJ1-1; maybe TRBD1 (5 bases). CDR3 length: 15 amino acids. Germline V gene sequence: CDR1 ENHRY, CDR2 SYGVKD. V was pared by 3 bases and J by 7 bases, with 18 bases between. The CDR3 region is CAISDEKGGVREAFF. In DNA, the CDR3 is TGTGCCATCAGTGACGAAAAGGGAGGGGTTCGTGAAGCTTTCTTT.

V is TRBV5-1 and J is TRBJ2-1; a weak D match, TRBD2 (6 bases). The germline V gene encodes CDR1 SGHRS and CDR2 YFSETQ. This CDR3 has 13 amino acids. V shed 1 base and J shed 10 bases, with 12 bases lying between them. CDR3 nucleotide sequence: TGCGCCAGCAGCTTGCCGGGAGTGGGAGAGCAGTTCTTC. It specifies CASSLPGVGEQFF.

This clone was counted a few times. This sequence joins TRBV19 and TRBJ2-7; 8 nucleotides agree with TRBD2. Germline assignment: CDR1 LNHDA and CDR2 SQIVND (reference sequence). Germline trimming cut 6 bases from V and 2 bases from J; bases unmatched to any gene: 9. The CDR3 sequence is 15 residues long. The CDR3 coding sequence is TGTGCCAGTAGATCCCGACTAGCGTCTACCTACGAGCAGTACTTC. Its translation: CASRSRLASTYEQYF.

The chain links TRBV27 to TRBJ2-1; the match to TRBD1 covers 9 bases. J was trimmed by 7 bases and V by 1 base; bases with no gene match: 8. Germline lookup yields CDR1 MNHEY and CDR2 SMNVEV (reference sequence). The CDR3 length is 16 residues. CDR3 DNA sequence: TGTGCCAGCAGTTTATTCGGGACAGGGATGAGGAATGAGCAGTTCTTC. Translating gives CASSLFGTGMRNEQFF.

This chain connects TRBV5-1 to TRBJ2-5; 13 bases are shared with TRBD2. Per germline, CDR1 SGHRS and CDR2 YFSETQ. The CDR3 consists of 17 residues. V shed 3 bases, J shed 4 bases, and the junction held 9 bases outside the gene matches. Written as DNA, the CDR3 is TGCGCCAGCAGCTCGGGACTAGCGGGGCCGGTAGGAGAGACCCAGTACTTC. Its translation is CASSSGLAGPVGETQYF.

This clone was observed once. The chain is built from TRBV5-1 and TRBJ2-3, with D maybe TRBD1 (5 bases). V was cut by 4 bases and J by 2 bases, with 14 bases left in between. CDR1 is SGHRS, CDR2 YFSETQ, per germline. The CDR3 sequence is 15 residues long. The CDR3 coding sequence is TGCGCCAGCAGCAAGGACAACTACCACACAGATACGCAGTATTTT. Amino acid sequence: CASSKDNYHTDTQYF. The full variable domain, completed using reference TRBV5-1 and TRBJ2-3, is KAGVTQTPRYLIKTRGQQVTLSCSPISGHRSVSWYQQTPGQGLQFLFEYFSETQRNKGNFPGRFSGRQFSNSRSEMNVSTLELGDSALYLCASSKDNYHTDTQYFGPGTRLTVL.

This chain joins TRBV7-2 and TRBJ2-4, with 9 bases fitting TRBD1. The CDR3 covers 17 residues. Unmatched junction bases numbered 11, after V lost 1 base and J lost 7 bases. CDR1 is SGHTA, CDR2 FQGNSA, per germline. The CDR3 sequence: CASSLVGLRDRANIQYF. In DNA, the CDR3 is TGTGCCAGCAGCTTAGTAGGATTGAGGGACAGGGCTAACATTCAGTACTTC.